This T cell receptor (beta chain) was profiled in a study of Graves' ophthalmopathy and Graves' hyperthyroidism. Overall study context: The authors defined stable hyperthyroidism as no ophthalmopathy within 18 months of follow-up.

A word on this clonotype: Its specificity is unknown.

This CDR3 region has 14 residues. Trimming cost V 3 bases and J 8 bases; bases outside gene matches: 7. Germline V gene sequence: CDR1 WNHNN, CDR2 SYGVQD (reference sequence). Other autoimmune diseases, uncontrolled infections, pregnancy or lactation ruled patients out of participation. RNA transcripts served as template for amplifying TCR beta CDR3 sequences. Scientists carried out first-round RT-PCR using HTBI primers and then a second-round multiplex PCR. Each CDR3 protein is one row after TCRdb ran MiXCR on the multiplex PCR reads. The data contain roughly 1.1 million distinct CDR3 sequences, approximately 35% of them singletons. Study outcomes and limitations: Detected in blood as well were most expanded thyroid clonotypes with frequency above 0.001.

The chain carries TRBV10-1 and TRBJ2-7; 10 bases match TRBD1. The sequence derives from an adult man with Graves' hyperthyroidism. Sequencing was done on a sample of peripheral blood or thyroid tissue (not recorded which). The DNA for the CDR3 is TGCGCCAGCAGTGACTCCGGGACAGGGGTGCAGCAGTACTTC. This gives the protein CASSDSGTGVQQYF.